The next 18 T cell receptor beta chains were all read from a single sample in a study of cytomegalovirus exposure and HLA in healthy donors. Primers for the PCR totalled 60 Vbeta and 13 Jbeta. Sequencing was performed with immunoSEQ multiplex PCR; in TCRdb, only in-frame clones are kept and a portion is missing. The table includes roughly 200,000 clones, over 75% detected once. What was sequenced was PBMCs. All receptors derive from a woman in her 50s in good health and CMV-seronegative.

J is TRBJ1-4 and V is TRBV9, with 9 bases identical to TRBD1. With V trimmed by 3 bases and J by 7 bases, 16 bases remained unmatched. There are 18 residues in the CDR3. Germline loops: CDR1 SGDLS, CDR2 YYNGEE. The CDR3 bases are TGTGCCAGCAGCGCCTCCCTTCCGGGACAGGGAAGGGGTGAAAAACTGTTTTTT. It translates to CASSASLPGQGRGEKLFF.

The genes are TRBV28 and TRBJ2-7; TRBD2 is a possible D gene (5 bases). The CDR3 is 16 amino acids. Between the trimmed V and J ends, which lost 6 bases and 3 bases, there was a span of 21 bases. From germline, CDR1 is MDHEN and CDR2 SYDVKM. Here the CDR3 reads CASSKSSGMGNYEQYF. The CDR3 DNA reads TGTGCCAGCAGCAAGTCATCGGGGATGGGGAACTACGAGCAGTACTTC.

This chain links TRBV2 with TRBJ1-2; D call uncertain. This CDR3 spans 12 amino acids. The germline gives CDR1 SNHLY, CDR2 FYNNEI. Trimming left V 4 bases short and J 8 bases short, with 11 bases between. CDR3 in amino acids: CASSVYGGGYTF. The CDR3 DNA reads as TGTGCCAGCAGTGTGTACGGCGGGGGCTACACCTTC.

Turning to this clone: The identical CDR3 is also encoded by other nucleotide sequences in the sample. The chain has TRBV7-2 and TRBJ2-3, with D possibly matching TRBD1 (5 bases). CDR3 size: 14 residues. V was pared by 2 bases and J by 3 bases, with 9 bases between. The germline V gene encodes CDR1 SGHTA and CDR2 FQGNSA. CDR3 sequence (DNA): TGTGCCAGCAGCTTATCTGCAGGGACAGATACGCAGTATTTT. This sequence encodes CASSLSAGTDTQYF.

This clone was observed once. The chain combines TRBV7-3 with TRBJ2-7; no clear D. Germline CDR1 is SGHTA and CDR2 is FQGTGA. V lost 5 bases, J lost 2 bases, and 13 bases lay in between. The CDR3 contains 14 residues. The CDR3 DNA reads TGTGCCAGCAGCCCGGGTGGCACTACCTACGAGCAGTACTTC. Residues: CASSPGGTTYEQYF.

The rearrangement joins TRBV27 to TRBJ1-4, with D perhaps matching TRBD1 (5 bases). V lost 5 bases to trimming and J lost 8 bases, with 27 bases between them. The germline CDR1 and CDR2 sequences are MNHEY and SMNVEV (reference sequence). The CDR3 has 18 residues. CDR3 amino acids: CASSRKAQVARVGEKLFF. CDR3 nucleotides: TGTGCCAGCAGTCGCAAAGCACAGGTGGCCCGGGTTGGGGAAAAACTGTTTTTT.

This sequence joins TRBV27 and TRBJ2-1; the D is unclear. Germline CDR1 reads MNHEY; CDR2 reads SMNVEV (reference sequence). CDR3 length equals 15 residues. The ends were cut back, 6 bases at V and 0 bases at J, with 12 bases in the middle. CDR3 in amino acids: CASRQSDNSYNEQFF. The CDR3 region has the DNA TGTGCCAGCAGACAAAGCGATAACTCCTACAATGAGCAGTTCTTC.

The chain uses TRBV5-1 and TRBJ1-1, with D tentatively TRBD1 (5 bases). The CDR3 totals 13 residues. Trimming left V 7 bases short and J 6 bases short, with 16 bases between. The germline gives CDR1 SGHRS, CDR2 YFSETQ. CDR3 in DNA: TGCGCCAGCTCGCTAACAGGCGCTGCTGAAGCTTTCTTT. It codes for CASSLTGAAEAFF.

This clone has a handful of counts. The V call is TRBV6-4, the J call TRBJ1-4; 8 nucleotides agree with TRBD1. The V segment lost 9 bases and the J segment 5 bases; nucleotides outside the gene matches: 11. CDR1 and CDR2 (germline): MRHNA, SNTAGT. This CDR3 contains 15 residues. DNA for the CDR3: TGTGCCAGTCCCGACCGGACAGGGCGAAATGAAAAACTGTTTTTT. Encoded protein: CASPDRTGRNEKLFF.

This clone was seen a few times. The chain employs TRBV6-1 and TRBJ1-4; no firm D call. The CDR3 covers 15 residues. V lost 0 bases to trimming and J lost 7 bases, with 12 bases between them. The germline V gene encodes CDR1 MNHNS and CDR2 SASEGT. The CDR3 DNA reads as TGTGCCAGCAGTGAAGCGGGCAGAGTGACTGAAAAACTGTTTTTT. Translation: CASSEAGRVTEKLFF.

Notes on this clone: At one of its ends the junction is not consistent with the germline gene, which may arise from a read error. The CDR3 DNA reads as TGTGCCAGCAGGCCCGTGGGCAACACAATCGCGGGGGTTTTC. Amino acids: CASRPVGNTIAGVF. The chain recombines TRBV6-5 with TRBJ2-4; TRBD2 aligns across 7 bases. CDR1 and CDR2 (germline): MNHEY, SVGAGI. The CDR3 consists of 14 residues.

This chain uses TRBV4-1 with TRBJ2-7; TRBD2 agrees at 9 bases. The CDR3 consists of 15 residues. The J segment lost 5 bases and the V segment lost 3 bases, leaving 8 bases of the junction unmatched. Germline V gene lookup returns CDR1 MGHRA and CDR2 YSYEKL. The CDR3 sequence: CASSQFRTSVDEQYF. The CDR3 DNA reads TGCGCCAGCAGCCAGTTTAGGACTAGCGTGGACGAGCAGTACTTC.

Of note for this clone: Other DNA sequences in the sample encode the same CDR3. This chain connects TRBV28 to TRBJ2-7; D gene unclear. Trimming took off 2 bases at V and 3 bases at J, with 11 bases between the two ends. Germline CDR1 reads MDHEN; CDR2 reads SYDVKM. CDR3 length: 14 residues. Written as DNA, the CDR3 is TGTGCCAGCAGTTTAGAGGTGAAACTCTACGAGCAGTACTTC. Translated, it gives CASSLEVKLYEQYF.

V gene TRBV18 combines with J gene TRBJ2-1; D remains unclear. CDR1 and CDR2 (germline): KGHSH, LQKENI. The CDR3 contains 16 residues. V lost 3 bases and J lost 0, with 12 bases in between. CDR3 in DNA: TGTGCCAGCTCACCCCCTGGCGGAAGCTCCTACAATGAGCAGTTCTTC. Its translation: CASSPPGGSSYNEQFF.

The chain carries TRBV5-4 and TRBJ2-7, with 7 bases lining up with TRBD1. Looked up from germline, CDR1 is SGHNT and CDR2 is YYREEE (reference sequence). Trimming took 4 bases from V and 6 from J; bases not matched to a gene: 4. The CDR3 covers 12 residues. The DNA of the CDR3 is TGTGCCAGCAGCCGACAGGGCCCCGAGCAGTACTTC. It specifies CASSRQGPEQYF.

This clone turned up a few times. The chain recombines TRBV18 with TRBJ1-1; D may be TRBD1 (6 bases). The V end lost 5 bases, the J end lost 10 bases, and 17 bases lay between the germline ends. The CDR3 covers 13 residues. Germline V gene lookup returns CDR1 KGHSH and CDR2 LQKENI. The CDR3 region is CASSSGQRGPAFF. CDR3 coding DNA: TGTGCCAGCTCATCCGGACAGAGGGGCCCAGCTTTCTTT.

The chain is built from TRBV7-2 and TRBJ2-3; 12 nucleotides match TRBD2. V lost 5 bases and J lost 6; bases outside the gene matches: 15. This CDR3 contains 18 residues. Germline V lookup: CDR1 SGHTA, CDR2 FQGNSA. DNA of the CDR3: TGTGCCAGCAGCCCAACTGCCCTAGCGGGGGGGGGCGAGGATACGCAGTATTTT. Its protein is CASSPTALAGGGEDTQYF.

This clone was observed once. The chain links TRBV6-6 to TRBJ2-1; TRBD2 matches at 10 bases. Germline assignment: CDR1 MNHNY and CDR2 SVGAGI (reference sequence). V shed 7 bases, J shed 8 bases, and the junction held 5 bases outside the gene matches. CDR3 length equals 13 residues. CDR3 in DNA: TGTGCCAGCACCCTAGCGGGAGTCGATGAGCAGTTCTTC. This codes for CASTLAGVDEQFF.